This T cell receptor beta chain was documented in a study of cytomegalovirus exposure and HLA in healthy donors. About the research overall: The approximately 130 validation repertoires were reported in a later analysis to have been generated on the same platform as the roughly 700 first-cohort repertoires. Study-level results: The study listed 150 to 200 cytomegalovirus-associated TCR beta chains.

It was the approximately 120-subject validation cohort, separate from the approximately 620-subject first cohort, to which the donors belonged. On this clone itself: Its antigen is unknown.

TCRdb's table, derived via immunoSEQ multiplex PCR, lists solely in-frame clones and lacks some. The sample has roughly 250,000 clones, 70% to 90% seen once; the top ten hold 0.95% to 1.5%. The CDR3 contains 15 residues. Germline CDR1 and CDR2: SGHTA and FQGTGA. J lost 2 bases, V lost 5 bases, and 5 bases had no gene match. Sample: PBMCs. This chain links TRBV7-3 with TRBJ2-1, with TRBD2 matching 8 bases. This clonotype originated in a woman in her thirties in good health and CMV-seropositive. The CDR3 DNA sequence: TGTGCCAGCAGCATGCGTAGCGGGGCCTACAATGAGCAGTTCTTC. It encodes CASSMRSGAYNEQFF.